Sequencing of this TCR beta chain was carried out in a study of blood T cell repertoires in COVID-19. Study as a whole: The United States, Italy and Spain supplied acute and convalescent COVID-19 samples. PBMCs, B-cell-depleted T cells, or T cells provided the cDNA or gDNA that made up the material.

Original processing notes: Reference gene primer amplification gave nucleated cell count estimates. Measured with immunoSEQ multiplex PCR; TCRdb has only the in-frame clones, and not every one. V and J calls and clone size are as listed in that table; D and trimming were resolved from the DNA. The repertoire consists of about 310,000 clones, with around 87% occurring once and the leading ten covering roughly 7.1%. CDR1 and CDR2 from the germline V gene are GTSNPN and SVGIG (reference sequence). This CDR3 comprises 14 residues. V shed 4 bases and J 0 bases; nucleotides not matched to a gene: 4. The source material was peripheral blood. This sequence joins TRBV30 and TRBJ2-5; 8 positions match TRBD2. This clonotype was sampled from a woman aged 45-65 years who had recovered from COVID-19. CDR3 protein: CAWMAGGHQETQYF. DNA of the CDR3: TGTGCCTGGATGGCGGGGGGTCACCAAGAGACCCAGTACTTC. Full variable domain (remainder filled in from reference TRBV30 and TRBJ2-5): SQTIHQWPATLVQPVGSPLSLECTVEGTSNPNLYWYRQAAGRGLQLLFYSVGIGQISSEVPQNLSASRPQDRQFILSSKKLLLSDSGFYLCAWMAGGHQETQYFGPGTRLLVL.